Below, 16 T cell receptor beta chains from the same sample are listed, as sequenced in a study of cytomegalovirus exposure and HLA in healthy donors. The primer mix had 60 Vbeta and 13 Jbeta primers. The method was immunoSEQ multiplex PCR; TCRdb's version includes in-frame clones alone and lacks a portion of them. The sample lists some 130,000 clones; around 78% were seen once. The sample taken for sequencing was PBMCs. These TCRs come from a woman aged 18-29 years in good health and CMV-seronegative.

The V and J genes are TRBV28 and TRBJ2-7, with a tentative D call TRBD2 (6 bases). Trimming removed 3 bases from V and 6 bases from J, with 9 bases in between. Germline CDR1 MDHEN, CDR2 SYDVKM. This CDR3 is built from 12 residues. As DNA, the CDR3 is TGTGCCAGCAGTTTCCCGGAGGGCGAGCAGTACTTC. It is translated as CASSFPEGEQYF.

J is TRBJ2-7 and V is TRBV27, with 8 bases identical to TRBD2. After removal of 8 bases from V and 2 bases from J, the junction contained 8 bases not matched to a gene. The CDR3 covers 14 residues. Germline V gene data show CDR1 as MNHEY and CDR2 as SMNVEV (reference sequence). CDR3 DNA sequence: TGTGCCAGCCGTACTAGCGGTACGACCTACGAGCAGTACTTC. Its protein is CASRTSGTTYEQYF.

The CDR3, as DNA: TGTGCCAGCAGCTTAGCAGGGACAGGGGGCCAGGGCTACACCTTC. Encoded protein: CASSLAGTGGQGYTF. The chain carries TRBV7-9 and TRBJ1-2; the match to TRBD1 covers 12 bases. The CDR3 runs 15 residues. Looked up from germline, CDR1 is SEHNR and CDR2 is FQNEAQ (reference sequence). The V gene end was trimmed by 0 bases and the J gene end by 8 bases; junction bases not matched to a gene: 4.

The chain carries TRBV5-1 and TRBJ2-5; possibly TRBD2 for D (5 bases). Trimming left V 0 bases short and J 0 bases short, with 15 bases between. CDR3 length: 17 amino acids. CDR1 and CDR2 from the germline V gene are SGHRS and YFSETQ. CDR3 loop: CASSLAFGSGNQETQYF. In nucleotides, the CDR3 is TGCGCCAGCAGCTTGGCCTTCGGGTCGGGGAACCAAGAGACCCAGTACTTC.

J is TRBJ1-1 and V is TRBV6-5; D is unclear. The CDR3 consists of 15 residues. Deletions cut 2 bases from V and 2 bases from J, with 12 bases between. From germline, CDR1 is MNHEY and CDR2 SVGAGI. The CDR3 reads CASSYMQATNTEAFF. Here the CDR3 DNA reads TGTGCCAGCAGTTACATGCAGGCGACCAACACTGAAGCTTTCTTT.

This clone was seen a handful of times. The rearrangement joins TRBV7-2 to TRBJ1-3; D is unclear. V lost 8 bases, J lost 2 bases, and 19 bases lay in between. The germline CDR1 and CDR2 sequences are SGHTA and FQGNSA. This CDR3 spans 16 amino acids. The CDR3 loop is CASVLGGGFTGNTIYF. The CDR3 bases are TGTGCCAGCGTCTTAGGTGGAGGGTTTACTGGAAACACCATATATTTT.

The J gene is TRBJ1-1, the V gene TRBV7-2; D is uncertain. The V gene lost 5 bases and the J gene lost 6 bases, with 13 bases spanning the gap. Per germline, CDR1 SGHTA and CDR2 FQGNSA. This CDR3 is 13 amino acids long. The CDR3 DNA is TGTGCCAGCAGCCTGCACGGTCGCGCTGAAGCTTTCTTT. Translated, it gives CASSLHGRAEAFF.

V gene TRBV4-1 combines with J gene TRBJ2-7; 11 positions agree with TRBD2. The CDR3 totals 16 residues. Germline trimming cut 3 bases from V and 4 bases from J; bases unmatched to any gene: 8. Germline V lookup: CDR1 MGHRA, CDR2 YSYEKL. CDR3 DNA: TGCGCCAGCAGCCAGCTACTAGCGGGAGCCTCGTACGAGCAGTACTTC. The encoded protein is CASSQLLAGASYEQYF.

With regard to this clone: One end of the junction is discordant with germline, which a read error may explain. The chain employs TRBV29-1 and TRBJ2-1, with TRBD2 matching over 13 bases. CDR1 and CDR2 from the germline V gene are SQVTM and ANQGSEA. The CDR3 sequence is 13 residues long. In DNA form, the CDR3 reads TGCAGCGTTGAAGGGGGACTAGCGGGACATCTGCTCTTC. The encoded protein is CSVEGGLAGHLLF.

V gene TRBV28 combines with J gene TRBJ1-1; 9 bases line up with TRBD1. Germline V gene lookup returns CDR1 MDHEN and CDR2 SYDVKM. The CDR3 runs to 16 residues. Trimming cost V 6 bases and J 6 bases; bases outside gene matches: 14. The CDR3 spells CASRYIPGQGRPEAFF. The CDR3 DNA reads TGTGCCAGCAGATATATTCCGGGACAGGGTCGGCCTGAAGCTTTCTTT.

This clone appeared a few times. This sequence joins TRBV4-1 and TRBJ1-2, with D uncertain. CDR3 length equals 15 residues. Germline CDR1 and CDR2: MGHRA and YSYEKL. V was trimmed by 0 bases and J by 6 bases, leaving 14 bases between them. Here the CDR3 DNA reads TGCGCCAGCAGCCAAGAACCCCTTTCCGGGAATGGCTACACCTTC. It is translated as CASSQEPLSGNGYTF.

This chain links TRBV6-5 with TRBJ2-7; 8 bases map to TRBD1. The CDR3 spans 15 residues. Germline assignment: CDR1 MNHEY and CDR2 SVGAGI. The V gene end was trimmed by 4 bases and the J gene end by 6 bases; junction bases not matched to a gene: 11. The CDR3 loop is CASSSDRGRVTEQYF. In DNA, the CDR3 is TGTGCCAGCAGTTCCGACAGGGGACGCGTTACCGAGCAGTACTTC.

The J gene is TRBJ1-5, the V gene TRBV19; 7 bases fit TRBD1. CDR3 length: 13 amino acids. In germline, CDR1 is LNHDA, CDR2 SQIVND (reference sequence). Trimming removed 8 bases from V and 9 bases from J; junction bases left unmatched: 10. The CDR3 is CASGSDRAGPQHF. Written as DNA, the CDR3 is TGTGCCAGTGGATCCGACAGGGCTGGGCCCCAGCATTTT. Looking up the rest from reference TRBV19 and TRBJ1-5 gives the full variable domain: DGGITQSPKYLFRKEGQNVTLSCEQNLNHDAMYWYRQDPGQGLRLIYYSQIVNDFQKGDIAEGYSVSREKKESFPLTVTSAQKNPTAFYLCASGSDRAGPQHFGDGTRLSIL.

This clone was observed a few times. The genes are TRBV25-1 and TRBJ2-7; 10 positions match TRBD1. The CDR3 is 14 amino acids. Germline V gives CDR1 MGHDK, CDR2 SYGVNS. V shed 4 bases, J shed 0 bases, and the junction held 0 bases outside the gene matches. CDR3 DNA: TGTGCCAGCAGTGGGACAGGGGGCTCCTACGAGCAGTACTTC. Protein product: CASSGTGGSYEQYF.

The chain has TRBV15 and TRBJ2-7; D might be TRBD2 (5 bases). The germline V and J ends were trimmed by 3 bases and 0 bases, with 15 bases remaining between them. The germline V gene encodes CDR1 LNHNV and CDR2 YYDKDF (reference sequence). The CDR3 has 16 amino acids. The CDR3 reads CATSREAADPSYEQYF. In DNA form, the CDR3 reads TGTGCCACCAGCAGGGAGGCGGCAGATCCCTCCTACGAGCAGTACTTC.

The V gene is TRBV29-1, the J gene TRBJ1-2; maybe TRBD1 (5 bases). Germline V CDR1 and CDR2: SQVTM, ANQGSEA. The V gene lost 4 bases and the J gene lost 3 bases, with 15 bases spanning the gap. CDR3 length equals 14 residues. The CDR3 sequence is CSVVSPTAHYGYTF. CDR3 coding DNA: TGCAGCGTTGTGTCGCCGACAGCGCACTATGGCTACACCTTC.